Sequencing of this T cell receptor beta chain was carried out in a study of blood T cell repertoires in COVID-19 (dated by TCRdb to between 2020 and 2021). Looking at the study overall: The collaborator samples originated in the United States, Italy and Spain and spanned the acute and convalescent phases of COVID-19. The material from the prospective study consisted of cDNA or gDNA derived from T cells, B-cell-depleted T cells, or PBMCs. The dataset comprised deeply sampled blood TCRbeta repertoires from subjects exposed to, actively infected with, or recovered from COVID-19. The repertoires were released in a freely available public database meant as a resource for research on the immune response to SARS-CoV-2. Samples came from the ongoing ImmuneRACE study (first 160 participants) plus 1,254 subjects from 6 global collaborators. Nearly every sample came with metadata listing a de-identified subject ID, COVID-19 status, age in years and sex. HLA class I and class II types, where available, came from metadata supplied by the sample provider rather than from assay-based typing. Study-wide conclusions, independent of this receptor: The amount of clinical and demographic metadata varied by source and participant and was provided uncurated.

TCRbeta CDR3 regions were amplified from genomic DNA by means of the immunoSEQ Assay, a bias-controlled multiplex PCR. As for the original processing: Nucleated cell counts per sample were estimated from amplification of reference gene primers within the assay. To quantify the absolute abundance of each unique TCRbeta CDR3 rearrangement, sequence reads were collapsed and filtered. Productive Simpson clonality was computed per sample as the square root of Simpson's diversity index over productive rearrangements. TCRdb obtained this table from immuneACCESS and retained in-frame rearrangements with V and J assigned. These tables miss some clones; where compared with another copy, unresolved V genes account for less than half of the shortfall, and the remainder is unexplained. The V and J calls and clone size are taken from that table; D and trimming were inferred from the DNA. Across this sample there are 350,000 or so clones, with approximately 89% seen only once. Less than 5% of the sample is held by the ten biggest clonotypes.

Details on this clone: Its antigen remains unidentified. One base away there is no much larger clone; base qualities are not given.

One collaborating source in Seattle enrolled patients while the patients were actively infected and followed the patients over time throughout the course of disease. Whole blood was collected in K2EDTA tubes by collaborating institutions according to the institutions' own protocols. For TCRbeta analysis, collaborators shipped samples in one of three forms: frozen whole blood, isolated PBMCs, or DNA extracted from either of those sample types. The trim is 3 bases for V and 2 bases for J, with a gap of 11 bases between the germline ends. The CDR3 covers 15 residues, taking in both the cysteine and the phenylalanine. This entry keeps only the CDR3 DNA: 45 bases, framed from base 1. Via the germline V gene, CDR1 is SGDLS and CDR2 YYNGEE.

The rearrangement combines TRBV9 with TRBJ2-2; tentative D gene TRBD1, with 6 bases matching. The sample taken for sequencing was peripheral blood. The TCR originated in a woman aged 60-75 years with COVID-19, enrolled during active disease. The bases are TGTGCCAGCAGCGCAACCGGGACAAACACCGGGGAGCTGTTTTTT. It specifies CASSATGTNTGELFF. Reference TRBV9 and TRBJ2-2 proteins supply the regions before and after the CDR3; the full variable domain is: DSGVTQTPKHLITATGQRVTLRCSPRSGDLSVYWYQQSLDQGLQFLIQYYNGEERAKGNILERFSAQQFPDLHSELNLSSLELGDSALYFCASSATGTNTGELFFGEGSRLTVL.